The 9 T cell receptor beta chains in this list originate from one sample, sequenced in a study of blood T cell repertoires in COVID-19. The table came from immunoSEQ multiplex PCR; TCRdb's copy has only in-frame clones and leaves some out. Of about 110,000 clones in the sample, about four fifths were seen once. Source material: peripheral blood. The source is a woman between 55 and 75 years old with acute or convalescent COVID-19.

This clone was counted once. The chain combines TRBV5-1 with TRBJ1-2, with TRBD1 as a possible D gene (6 bases). Germline CDR1 is SGHRS and CDR2 is YFSETQ. This CDR3 spans 15 amino acids. V lost 4 bases and J lost 4, with 17 bases in between. The CDR3 is CASSTGQTSLYGYTF. The CDR3 nucleotides are TGCGCCAGCAGCACCGGACAGACTTCCCTCTATGGCTACACCTTC.

The chain couples TRBV4-1 to TRBJ2-5; maybe TRBD2 (5 bases). V dropped 1 base and J dropped 5 bases, with 11 bases sitting between them. Germline V gene data show CDR1 as MGHRA and CDR2 as YSYEKL. The CDR3 sequence is 14 residues long. Here the CDR3 reads CASSQVRGKETQYF. The DNA of the CDR3 is TGCGCCAGCAGCCAAGTTCGGGGAAAGGAGACCCAGTACTTC.

This rearrangement joins TRBV11-2 to TRBJ1-1, with 7 nucleotides matching TRBD1. The CDR3 loop spans 15 amino acids. In germline, CDR1 is SGHAT, CDR2 FQNNGV. J gave up 3 bases and V 4 bases, and 8 bases lay outside the gene matches. The CDR3 loop is CASSSSTGTHTEAFF. Here the CDR3 DNA reads TGTGCCAGCAGCTCCTCGACAGGGACCCACACTGAAGCTTTCTTT.

The V and J genes are TRBV18 and TRBJ1-4; D may be TRBD1 (6 bases). The germline gives CDR1 KGHSH, CDR2 LQKENI. This CDR3 has 13 residues. Trimming cost V 5 bases and J 8 bases, with 12 bases left between them. The CDR3 DNA follows: TGTGCCAGCTCATTCAGGGGACGGGAAAAACTGTTTTTT. It codes for CASSFRGREKLFF.

The chain is built from TRBV6-5 and TRBJ1-6; TRBD1 aligns across 9 bases. Germline-derived CDR1 and CDR2 are MNHEY and SVGAGI. CDR3 length equals 16 residues. The junction had 6 bases not matched to a gene; V was cut back by 4 bases and J by 5 bases. In DNA form, the CDR3 reads TGTGCCAGCAGTTCTTGGACAGGGGCGGATAATTCACCCCTCCACTTT. This encodes CASSSWTGADNSPLHF.

V is TRBV14 and J is TRBJ1-1; no definite D call. CDR3 length: 15 amino acids. Germline loops: CDR1 SGHDN, CDR2 FVKESK. V lost 3 bases and J lost 2, with 13 bases in between. The CDR3 loop reads CASSHLTELNTEAFF. The CDR3 DNA sequence: TGTGCCAGCAGCCACTTAACGGAACTAAACACTGAAGCTTTCTTT.

This sequence joins TRBV29-1 and TRBJ2-1; no definite D call. Deletions cut 4 bases from V and 8 bases from J, with 9 bases between. Germline V lookup: CDR1 SQVTM, CDR2 ANQGSEA. The CDR3 consists of 11 residues. Here the CDR3 reads CSVGNTYEQFF. DNA for the CDR3: TGCAGCGTTGGCAACACCTATGAGCAGTTCTTC.

The rearrangement links TRBV6-6 to TRBJ2-2, with D maybe TRBD2 (5 bases). Deletions cut 11 bases from V and 3 bases from J, with 13 bases between. The CDR3 contains 13 residues. Germline V CDR1 and CDR2: MNHNY, SVGAGI (reference sequence). CDR3 DNA: TGTGCCTCAAAGGAGGACGACACCGGGGAGCTGTTTTTT. The encoded protein is CASKEDDTGELFF.

CDR3 residues: CASSYSLAGGETQYF. The CDR3 DNA reads as TGTGCCAGCAGTTACTCGTTGGCAGGAGGGGAGACCCAGTACTTC. V is TRBV6-5 and J is TRBJ2-5; maybe TRBD2 (6 bases). Germline CDR1 and CDR2: MNHEY and SVGAGI. Trimming took 0 bases from V and 5 from J, leaving 13 bases between them. The CDR3 consists of 15 residues.